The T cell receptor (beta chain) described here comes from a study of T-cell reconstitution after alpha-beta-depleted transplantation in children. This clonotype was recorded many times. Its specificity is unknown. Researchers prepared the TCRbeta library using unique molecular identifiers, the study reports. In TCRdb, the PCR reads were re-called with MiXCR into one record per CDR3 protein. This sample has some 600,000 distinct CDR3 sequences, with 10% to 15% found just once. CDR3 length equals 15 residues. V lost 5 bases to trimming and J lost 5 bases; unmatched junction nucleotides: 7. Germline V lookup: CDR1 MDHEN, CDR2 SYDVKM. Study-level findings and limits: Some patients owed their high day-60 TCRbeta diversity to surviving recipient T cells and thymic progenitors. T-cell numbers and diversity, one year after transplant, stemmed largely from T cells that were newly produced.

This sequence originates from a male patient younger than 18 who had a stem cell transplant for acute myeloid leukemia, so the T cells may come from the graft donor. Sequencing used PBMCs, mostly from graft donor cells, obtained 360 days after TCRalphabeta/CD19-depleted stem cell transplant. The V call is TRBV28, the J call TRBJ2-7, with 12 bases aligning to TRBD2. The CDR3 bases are TGTGCCAGCAGTGCAACTAGCGGGAGGTTTCACGAGCAGTACTTC. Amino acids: CASSATSGRFHEQYF.